This TCR beta chain was captured in a study of cytomegalovirus exposure and HLA in healthy donors. Per germline, CDR1 SGHTA and CDR2 FQGNSA. The CDR3 totals 11 residues. Trimming cost V 3 bases and J 6 bases, with 4 bases left between them. The PCR had 60 Vbeta and 13 Jbeta primers. Here immunoSEQ multiplex PCR was the method, and the copy in TCRdb shows in-frame clones only, minus some. Here the sample spans approximately 140,000 clones, approximately 84% being singletons. The V call is TRBV7-2, the J call TRBJ2-3; D not resolved. Sequencing was performed on PBMCs. The TCR sequence derives from a woman in her thirties or forties in good health and CMV-seronegative. The CDR3, as DNA: TGTGCCAGCAGCTTCTTCGATACGCAGTATTTT. The encoded protein is CASSFFDTQYF.